The clone carrying this T cell receptor (beta chain) was recorded a few times. The data were obtained in a study of regulatory T cells in long-lasting Graves disease. Trimming took 3 bases from V and 5 from J; bases not matched to a gene: 5. CDR3 size: 13 residues. Germline lookup yields CDR1 GTSNPN and CDR2 SVGIG (reference sequence). Arm-PCR with iRepertoire HTBI primers amplified the CDR3 regions for these TCR beta libraries. One entry per CDR3 protein, called by TCRdb with MiXCR from the multiplex PCR reads. The sample includes under 350,000 distinct CDR3 sequences, around a fifth of them seen just once. Stated time point: persistent/refractory GD, antithyroid drugs over 5 years with positive TRAb. RNA extracted from PBMCs served as the sequencing template.

The TCR comes from a female donor with Graves disease. The chain recombines TRBV30 with TRBJ2-7, with 9 bases lining up with TRBD1. The sequencing used peripheral blood mononuclear cells (PBMCs), collected when the disease was refractory, from a patient treated with antithyroid drugs. CDR3 in DNA: TGTGCCTGGAGGGGGACAGGGAGCCACGAGCAGTACTTC. Translated, it gives CAWRGTGSHEQYF.